These 13 T cell receptor beta chains share one sample of origin, sequenced in a study of T cells after yellow fever vaccination. TCRdb re-derived calls from the 5' RACE reads in MiXCR, one entry per CDR3 protein. Seen here are around 350,000 distinct CDR3 sequences, around 10% observed once, and the top ten hold less than 20%. Sequencing was performed on PBMCs, taken on the day of the first yellow fever vaccination. The receptors stem from a man between 18 and 29 years old who received the YFV17D yellow fever vaccine.

The chain links TRBV19 to TRBJ2-5; D perhaps matches TRBD2 (5 bases). V was shortened by 6 bases and J by 7 bases, with 15 bases between the two germline ends. The CDR3 consists of 13 residues. Germline V lookup: CDR1 LNHDA, CDR2 SQIVND (reference sequence). The CDR3 is CASRPPGSGTQYF. In DNA, the CDR3 is TGTGCCAGTAGGCCCCCGGGGAGCGGGACCCAGTACTTC.

This clonotype has a handful of counts. This chain links TRBV5-1 with TRBJ2-3; 7 bases are shared with TRBD2. Trimming removed 4 bases from V and 6 bases from J; junction bases left unmatched: 5. Germline-derived CDR1 and CDR2 are SGHRS and YFSETQ. The CDR3 totals 13 residues. Here the CDR3 DNA reads TGCGCCAGCAGCGACGGGACTAAGGATACGCAGTATTTT. This gives the protein CASSDGTKDTQYF.

This clonotype was seen more than once but under ten times. The J gene is TRBJ2-2, the V gene TRBV3-1; no clear D. Germline V lookup: CDR1 LGHDT, CDR2 YNNKEL (reference sequence). V was trimmed by 1 base and J by 7 bases, leaving 16 bases between them. CDR3 size: 16 residues. The CDR3 region has the DNA TGTGCCAGCAGCCAAGGGTTCCCCATTGGTGGCGGGGAGCTGTTTTTT. It codes for CASSQGFPIGGGELFF.

This clonotype appeared a single time. The chain is built from TRBV12-3 or TRBV12-4 and TRBJ1-5, with 7 bases aligning to TRBD1. The V and J ends lost 0 bases and 1 base, in that order; junction bases with no gene match: 9. CDR3 size: 18 residues. CDR3 protein: CASSLALRGLLSNQPQHF. The CDR3 DNA reads TGTGCCAGCAGTTTAGCTTTGAGGGGGCTGCTGAGCAATCAGCCCCAGCATTTT.

The CDR3 spells CASSLDRGSTDTQYF. CDR3 nucleotide sequence: TGCGCCAGCAGCTTGGACCGGGGGAGCACAGATACGCAGTATTTT. The chain carries TRBV5-1 and TRBJ2-3; possible D gene TRBD2, 6 bases. Trimming cost V 0 bases and J 0 bases, with 8 bases left between them. CDR3 length equals 15 residues. In germline, CDR1 is SGHRS, CDR2 YFSETQ.

The J gene is TRBJ2-2, the V gene TRBV7-9, with D tentatively TRBD2 (5 bases). The CDR3 is 17 amino acids. Trimming took 5 bases from V and 1 from J, leaving 17 bases between them. Germline V gene lookup returns CDR1 SEHNR and CDR2 FQNEAQ (reference sequence). CDR3 loop: CASSRFSSRENTGELFF. Written as DNA, the CDR3 is TGTGCCAGCAGCCGCTTTTCGTCACGGGAGAACACCGGGGAGCTGTTTTTT.

The V and J genes are TRBV4-1 and TRBJ1-1; 9 positions match TRBD1. Looked up from germline, CDR1 is MGHRA and CDR2 is YSYEKL. The length of the CDR3 is 13 residues. Losses at the gene ends were 0 bases for V and 12 bases for J; bases not matched to a gene: 5. DNA for the CDR3: TGCGCCAGCAGCCAAGATAGGGACAGGGCGCCTTTCTTT. It is translated as CASSQDRDRAPFF.

This rearrangement joins TRBV12-3 or TRBV12-4 to TRBJ1-2, with D unclear. The ends were cut back, 1 base at V and 7 bases at J, with 13 bases in the middle. The CDR3 totals 14 residues. The CDR3 here is CASSLDSGFAGYTF. The CDR3 bases are TGTGCCAGCAGTTTAGACTCGGGTTTTGCTGGCTACACCTTC.

This clonotype was found a few times. The V gene is TRBV5-5, the J gene TRBJ2-4; D unresolved. CDR3 length: 14 amino acids. Trimming took 5 bases from V and 0 from J, leaving 9 bases between them. The germline CDR1 and CDR2 sequences are SGHKS and YYEKEE (reference sequence). The CDR3 bases are TGTGCCAGCAGGGGGATCGGAGCCAAAAACATTCAGTACTTC. It encodes CASRGIGAKNIQYF.

The chain uses TRBV5-6 and TRBJ2-7; D may be TRBD2 (5 bases). Per germline, CDR1 SGHDT and CDR2 YYEEEE. With 0 bases removed from V and 3 bases from J, the gap between germline ends came to 10 bases. The CDR3 has 14 residues. Here the CDR3 reads CASSLGGDFYEQYF. Here the CDR3 DNA reads TGTGCCAGCAGCTTGGGGGGAGATTTCTACGAGCAGTACTTC.

There are a few counts of this clonotype. This chain joins TRBV12-3 or TRBV12-4 and TRBJ1-2; D is possibly TRBD1 (5 bases). Between the trimmed V and J ends, which lost 7 bases and 8 bases, there was a span of 20 bases. This CDR3 is 14 amino acids long. CDR3 coding DNA: TGTGCCAGCACCCCCGCTGGGGGTCGCGACGGCTACACCTTC. Its protein product is CASTPAGGRDGYTF.

The gene calls are TRBV13 and TRBJ1-5; perhaps TRBD1 as D (6 bases). Trimming stripped 0 bases from V and 7 bases from J, with 16 bases between. The length of the CDR3 is 16 residues. Germline V lookup: CDR1 PRHDT, CDR2 FYEKMQ (reference sequence). The CDR3 DNA follows: TGTGCCAGCAGCTTAGGCCCAGGGACAAGGGCACAGCCCCAGCATTTT. Protein sequence: CASSLGPGTRAQPQHF.

This clonotype was seen at least ten times. The V gene is TRBV7-9, the J gene TRBJ2-7, with no clear D. Germline CDR1 and CDR2: SEHNR and FQNEAQ (reference sequence). With 5 bases removed from V and 2 bases from J, the gap between germline ends came to 13 bases. The CDR3 contains 14 residues. The CDR3 sequence: CASSPSRQTYEQYF. CDR3 DNA sequence: TGTGCCAGCAGCCCATCGCGGCAGACCTACGAGCAGTACTTC.